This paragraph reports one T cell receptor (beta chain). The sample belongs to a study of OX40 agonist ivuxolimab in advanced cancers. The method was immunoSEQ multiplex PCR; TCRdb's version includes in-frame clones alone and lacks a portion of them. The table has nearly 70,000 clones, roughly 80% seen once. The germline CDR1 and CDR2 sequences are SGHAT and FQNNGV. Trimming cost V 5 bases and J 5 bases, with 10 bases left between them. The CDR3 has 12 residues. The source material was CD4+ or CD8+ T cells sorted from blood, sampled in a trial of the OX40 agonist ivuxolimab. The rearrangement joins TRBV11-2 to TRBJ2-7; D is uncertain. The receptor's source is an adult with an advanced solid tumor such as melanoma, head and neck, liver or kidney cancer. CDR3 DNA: TGTGCCAGCAGCCCCTCTGTCAACGAGCAGTACTTC. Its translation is CASSPSVNEQYF.